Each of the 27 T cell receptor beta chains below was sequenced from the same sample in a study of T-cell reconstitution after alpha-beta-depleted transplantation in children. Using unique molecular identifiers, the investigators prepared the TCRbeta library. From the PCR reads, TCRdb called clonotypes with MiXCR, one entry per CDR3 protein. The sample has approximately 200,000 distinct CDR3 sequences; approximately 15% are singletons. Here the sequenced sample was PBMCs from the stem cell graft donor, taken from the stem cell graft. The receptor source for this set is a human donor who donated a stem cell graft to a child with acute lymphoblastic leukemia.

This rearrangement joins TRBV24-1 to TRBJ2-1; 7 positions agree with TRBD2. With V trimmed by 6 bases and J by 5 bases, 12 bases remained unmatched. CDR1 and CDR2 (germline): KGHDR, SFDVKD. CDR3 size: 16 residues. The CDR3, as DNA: TGTGCCACCAGTAATTGGACTAAGCGGGGACACAATGAGCAGTTCTTC. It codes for CATSNWTKRGHNEQFF.

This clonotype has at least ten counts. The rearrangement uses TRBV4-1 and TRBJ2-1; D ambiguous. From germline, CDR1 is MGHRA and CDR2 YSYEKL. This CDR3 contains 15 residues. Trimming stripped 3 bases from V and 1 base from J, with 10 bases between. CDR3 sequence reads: CASSHQTASYNEQFF. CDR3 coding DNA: TGCGCCAGCAGCCACCAGACGGCTTCCTACAATGAGCAGTTCTTC.

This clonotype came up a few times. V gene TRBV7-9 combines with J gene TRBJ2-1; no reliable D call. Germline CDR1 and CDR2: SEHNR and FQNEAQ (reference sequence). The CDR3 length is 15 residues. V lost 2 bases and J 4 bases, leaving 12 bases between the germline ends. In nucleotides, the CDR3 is TGTGCCAGCAGCTTAACTTCTTCTCGGTACAATGAGCAGTTCTTC. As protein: CASSLTSSRYNEQFF.

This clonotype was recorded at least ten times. CDR3 DNA: TGCAGCGTTGCAAGGGGGGCGTTAGATACGCAGTATTTT. Protein sequence: CSVARGALDTQYF. The gene calls are TRBV29-1 and TRBJ2-3, with D perhaps being TRBD1 or TRBD2 (6 bases each). The CDR3 sequence is 13 residues long. Germline lookup yields CDR1 SQVTM and CDR2 ANQGSEA. V was clipped by 4 bases and J by 5 bases, with 13 bases between them.

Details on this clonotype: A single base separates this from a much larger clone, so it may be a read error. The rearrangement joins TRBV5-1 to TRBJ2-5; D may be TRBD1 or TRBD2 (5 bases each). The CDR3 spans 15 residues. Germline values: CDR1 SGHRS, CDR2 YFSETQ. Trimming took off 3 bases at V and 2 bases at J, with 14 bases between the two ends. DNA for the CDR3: TGCGCCAGCAGCTCCGTGGACGGGGCGCAAGAGACCCAGTACTTC. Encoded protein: CASSSVDGAQETQYF.

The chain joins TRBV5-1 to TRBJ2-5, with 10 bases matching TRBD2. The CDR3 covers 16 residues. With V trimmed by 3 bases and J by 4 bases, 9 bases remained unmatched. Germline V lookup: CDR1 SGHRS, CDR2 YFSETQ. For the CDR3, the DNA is TGCGCCAGCAGCTCCGATCTAGCGGGAGTAGGAGAGACCCAGTACTTC. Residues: CASSSDLAGVGETQYF.

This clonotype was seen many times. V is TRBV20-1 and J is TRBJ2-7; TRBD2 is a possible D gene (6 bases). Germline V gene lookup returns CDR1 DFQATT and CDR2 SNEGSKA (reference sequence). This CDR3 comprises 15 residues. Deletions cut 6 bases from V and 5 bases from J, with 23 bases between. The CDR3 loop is CSAPSRDFSIDEQYF. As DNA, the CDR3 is TGCAGTGCGCCCTCCCGGGACTTTTCGATCGACGAGCAGTACTTC.

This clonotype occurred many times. For the CDR3, the DNA is TGCGCCAGCAGCGGTAACAGGGCCTACGAGCAGTACTTC. Protein product: CASSGNRAYEQYF. The rearrangement joins TRBV5-1 to TRBJ2-7; perhaps TRBD1 as D (6 bases). Trimming took 4 bases from V and 2 from J, leaving 10 bases between them. CDR1 and CDR2 from the germline V gene are SGHRS and YFSETQ. The CDR3 is 13 amino acids.

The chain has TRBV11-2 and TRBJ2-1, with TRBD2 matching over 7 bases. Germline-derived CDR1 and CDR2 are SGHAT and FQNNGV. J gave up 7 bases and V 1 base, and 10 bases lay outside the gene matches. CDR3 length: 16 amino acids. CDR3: CASSLGPAGRLNEQFF. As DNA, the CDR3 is TGTGCCAGCAGCTTAGGTCCAGCGGGAAGGTTGAATGAGCAGTTCTTC.

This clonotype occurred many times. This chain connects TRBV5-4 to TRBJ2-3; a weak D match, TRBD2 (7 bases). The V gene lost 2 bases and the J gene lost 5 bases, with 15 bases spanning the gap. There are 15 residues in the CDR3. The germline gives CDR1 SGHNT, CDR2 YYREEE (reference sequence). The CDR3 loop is CASSFYREGKDTQYF. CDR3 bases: TGTGCCAGCAGCTTTTACAGGGAGGGGAAAGATACGCAGTATTTT.

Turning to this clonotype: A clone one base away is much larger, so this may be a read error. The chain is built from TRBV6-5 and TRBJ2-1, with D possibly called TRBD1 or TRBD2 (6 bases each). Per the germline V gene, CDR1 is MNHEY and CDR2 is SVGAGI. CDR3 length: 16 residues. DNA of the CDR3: TGTGACAGCAGTTACCGGGACTTCAGGGGCTACAATGAGCAGTTCTTC. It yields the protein CDSSYRDFRGYNEQFF.

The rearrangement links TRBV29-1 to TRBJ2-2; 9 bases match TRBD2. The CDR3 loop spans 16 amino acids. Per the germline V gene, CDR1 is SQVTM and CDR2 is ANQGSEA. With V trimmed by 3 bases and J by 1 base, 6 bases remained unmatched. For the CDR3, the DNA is TGCAGCGTTGACGGGGCTAGCGGGATGAACACCGGGGAGCTGTTTTTT. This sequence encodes CSVDGASGMNTGELFF.

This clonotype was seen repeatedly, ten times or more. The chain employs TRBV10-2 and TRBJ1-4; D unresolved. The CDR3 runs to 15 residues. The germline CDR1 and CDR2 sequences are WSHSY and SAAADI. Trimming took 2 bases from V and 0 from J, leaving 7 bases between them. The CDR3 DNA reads TGCGCCAGCAGTGAGACGGGGACAACTAATGAAAAACTGTTTTTT. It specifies CASSETGTTNEKLFF.

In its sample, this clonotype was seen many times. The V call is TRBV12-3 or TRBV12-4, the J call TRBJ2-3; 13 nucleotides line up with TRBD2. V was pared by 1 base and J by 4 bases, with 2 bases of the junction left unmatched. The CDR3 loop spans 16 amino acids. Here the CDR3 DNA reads TGTGCCAGCAGTTTAGACGGACTAGCGGGAGCAGATACGCAGTATTTT. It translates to CASSLDGLAGADTQYF.

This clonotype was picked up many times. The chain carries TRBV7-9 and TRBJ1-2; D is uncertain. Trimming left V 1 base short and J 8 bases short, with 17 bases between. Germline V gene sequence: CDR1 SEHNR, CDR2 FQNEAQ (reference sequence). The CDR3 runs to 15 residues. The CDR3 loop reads CASSLGPVSSQGYTF. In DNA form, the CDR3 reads TGTGCCAGCAGCTTAGGCCCGGTCAGCTCTCAAGGCTACACCTTC. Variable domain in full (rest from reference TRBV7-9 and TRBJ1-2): DTGVSQNPRHKITKRGQNVTFRCDPISEHNRLYWYRQTLGQGPEFLTYFQNEAQLEKSRLLSDRFSAERPKGSFSTLEIQRTEQGDSAMYLCASSLGPVSSQGYTFGSGTRLTVV.

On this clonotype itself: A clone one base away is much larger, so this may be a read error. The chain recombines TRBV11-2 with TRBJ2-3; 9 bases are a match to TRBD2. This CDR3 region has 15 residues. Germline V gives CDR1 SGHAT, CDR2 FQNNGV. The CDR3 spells CASSVTSGFRGTPYF. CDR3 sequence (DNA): TGTGCCAGCAGCGTGACTAGCGGTTTTAGGGGTACGCCGTATTTT.

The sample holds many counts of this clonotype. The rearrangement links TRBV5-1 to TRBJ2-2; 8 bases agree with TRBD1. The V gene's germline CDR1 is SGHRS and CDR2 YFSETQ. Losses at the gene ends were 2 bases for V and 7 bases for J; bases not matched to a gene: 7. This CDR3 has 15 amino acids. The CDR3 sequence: CASSFGDRTGGELFF. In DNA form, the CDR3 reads TGCGCCAGCAGCTTCGGGGACAGGACGGGCGGGGAGCTGTTTTTT.

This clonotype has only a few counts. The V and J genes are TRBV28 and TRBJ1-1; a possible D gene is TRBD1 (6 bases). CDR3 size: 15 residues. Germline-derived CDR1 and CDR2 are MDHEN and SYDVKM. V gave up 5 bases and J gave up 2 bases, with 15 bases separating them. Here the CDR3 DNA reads TGTGCCAGCAGTCCACCAGGGGTCATTAACACTGAAGCTTTCTTT. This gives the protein CASSPPGVINTEAFF.

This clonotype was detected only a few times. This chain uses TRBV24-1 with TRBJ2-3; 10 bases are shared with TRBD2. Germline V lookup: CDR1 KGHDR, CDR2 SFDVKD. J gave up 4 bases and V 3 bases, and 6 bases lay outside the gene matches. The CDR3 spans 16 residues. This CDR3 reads CATSDPSGRAPDTQYF. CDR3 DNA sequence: TGTGCCACCAGTGATCCGAGCGGGAGGGCACCAGATACGCAGTATTTT.

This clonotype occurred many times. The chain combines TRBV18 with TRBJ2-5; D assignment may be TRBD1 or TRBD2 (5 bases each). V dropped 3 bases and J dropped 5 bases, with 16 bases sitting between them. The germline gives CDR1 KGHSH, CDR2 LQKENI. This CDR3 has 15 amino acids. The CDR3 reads CASSPRRGDRETQYF. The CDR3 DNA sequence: TGTGCCAGCTCACCCAGACGAGGGGATAGGGAGACCCAGTACTTC.

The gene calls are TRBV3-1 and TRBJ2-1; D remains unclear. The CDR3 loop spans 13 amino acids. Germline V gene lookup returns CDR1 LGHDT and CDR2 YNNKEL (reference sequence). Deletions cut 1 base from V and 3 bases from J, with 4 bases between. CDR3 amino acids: CASSQVSYNEQFF. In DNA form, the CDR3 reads TGTGCCAGCAGCCAAGTGAGCTACAATGAGCAGTTCTTC.

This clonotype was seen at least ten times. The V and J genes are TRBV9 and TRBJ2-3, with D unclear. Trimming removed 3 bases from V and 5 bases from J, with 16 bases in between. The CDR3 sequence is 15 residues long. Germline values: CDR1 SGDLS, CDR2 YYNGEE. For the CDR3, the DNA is TGTGCCAGCAGCGCCCGAATAACGACCGGAGATACGCAGTATTTT. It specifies CASSARITTGDTQYF.

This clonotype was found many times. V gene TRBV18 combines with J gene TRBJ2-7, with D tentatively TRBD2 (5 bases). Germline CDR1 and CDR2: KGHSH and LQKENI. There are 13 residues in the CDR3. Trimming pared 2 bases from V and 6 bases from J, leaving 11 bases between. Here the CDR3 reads CASSPNGEGEQYF. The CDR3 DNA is TGTGCCAGCTCACCAAACGGGGAAGGCGAGCAGTACTTC.

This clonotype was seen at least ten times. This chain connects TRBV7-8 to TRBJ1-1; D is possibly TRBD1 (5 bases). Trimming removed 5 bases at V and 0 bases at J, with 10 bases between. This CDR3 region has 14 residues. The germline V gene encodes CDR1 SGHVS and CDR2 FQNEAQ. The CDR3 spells CASSRLGVNTEAFF. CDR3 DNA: TGTGCCAGCAGCCGCCTGGGGGTGAACACTGAAGCTTTCTTT.

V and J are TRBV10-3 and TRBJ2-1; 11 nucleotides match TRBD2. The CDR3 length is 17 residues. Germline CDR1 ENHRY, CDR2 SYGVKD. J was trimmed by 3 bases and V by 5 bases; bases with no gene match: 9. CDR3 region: CAISSSLTSGDYNEQFF. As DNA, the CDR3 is TGTGCCATCAGTTCTTCCCTGACTAGCGGGGACTACAATGAGCAGTTCTTC.

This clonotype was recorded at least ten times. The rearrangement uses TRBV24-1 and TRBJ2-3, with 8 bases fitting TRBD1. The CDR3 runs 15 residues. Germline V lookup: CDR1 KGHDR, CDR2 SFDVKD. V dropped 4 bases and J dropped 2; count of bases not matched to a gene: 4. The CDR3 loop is CATSDQGALTDTQYF. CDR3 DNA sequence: TGTGCCACCAGTGACCAGGGGGCTCTCACAGATACGCAGTATTTT.

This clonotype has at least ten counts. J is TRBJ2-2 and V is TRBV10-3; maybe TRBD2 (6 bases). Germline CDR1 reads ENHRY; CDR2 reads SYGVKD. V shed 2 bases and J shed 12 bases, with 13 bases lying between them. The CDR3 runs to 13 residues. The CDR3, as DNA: TGTGCCATCAGTGAGGACCCCCTAGCGAAGCTGTTTTTT. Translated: CAISEDPLAKLFF.